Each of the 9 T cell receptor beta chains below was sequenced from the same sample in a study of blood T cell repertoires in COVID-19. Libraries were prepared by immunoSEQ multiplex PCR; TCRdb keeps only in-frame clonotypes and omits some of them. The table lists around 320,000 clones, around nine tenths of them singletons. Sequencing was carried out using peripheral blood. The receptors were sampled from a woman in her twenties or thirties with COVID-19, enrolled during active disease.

The CDR3 loop reads CASSDYRVFNNEQFF. CDR3 coding DNA: TGTGCCAGCAGTGATTACAGGGTATTCAACAATGAGCAGTTCTTC. The genes are TRBV6-1 and TRBJ2-1, with a tentative D call TRBD1 (6 bases). The CDR3 has 15 residues. With 3 bases removed from V and 5 bases from J, the gap between germline ends came to 14 bases. Germline CDR1 and CDR2: MNHNS and SASEGT.

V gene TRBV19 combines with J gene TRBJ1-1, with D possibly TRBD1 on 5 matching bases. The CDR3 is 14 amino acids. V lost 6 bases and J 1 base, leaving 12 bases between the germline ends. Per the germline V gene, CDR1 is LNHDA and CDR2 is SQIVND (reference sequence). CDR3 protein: CASRADRPNTEAFF. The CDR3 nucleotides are TGTGCCAGTAGGGCAGACAGACCGAACACTGAAGCTTTCTTT.

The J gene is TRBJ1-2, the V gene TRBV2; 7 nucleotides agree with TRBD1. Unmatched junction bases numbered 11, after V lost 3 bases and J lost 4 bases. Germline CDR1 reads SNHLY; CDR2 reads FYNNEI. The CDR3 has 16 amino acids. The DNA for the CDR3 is TGTGCCAGCAGTGAGGATGGGGGACAGCAGGCCTATGGCTACACCTTC. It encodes CASSEDGGQQAYGYTF.

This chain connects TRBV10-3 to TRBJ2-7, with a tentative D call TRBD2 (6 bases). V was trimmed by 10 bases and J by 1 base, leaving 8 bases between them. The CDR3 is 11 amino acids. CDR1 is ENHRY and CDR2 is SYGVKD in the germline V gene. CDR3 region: CATGGSYEQYF. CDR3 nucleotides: TGTGCCACAGGAGGGTCCTACGAGCAGTACTTC.

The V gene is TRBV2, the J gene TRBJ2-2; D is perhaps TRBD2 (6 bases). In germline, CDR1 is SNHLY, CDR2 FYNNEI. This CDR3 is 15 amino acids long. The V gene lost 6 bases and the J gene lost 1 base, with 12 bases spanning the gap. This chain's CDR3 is CASSGTSLNTGELFF. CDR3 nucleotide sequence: TGTGCCAGCAGCGGAACTAGCTTGAACACCGGGGAGCTGTTTTTT.

This CDR3 is CASSEGQGLNFQPQHF. CDR3 DNA: TGTGCCAGCAGTGAGGGCCAGGGTCTTAATTTTCAGCCCCAGCATTTT. This rearrangement joins TRBV2 to TRBJ1-5; D perhaps matches TRBD1 (5 bases). CDR3 length: 16 residues. Per the germline V gene, CDR1 is SNHLY and CDR2 is FYNNEI. Trimming cost V 3 bases and J 6 bases, with 18 bases left between them.

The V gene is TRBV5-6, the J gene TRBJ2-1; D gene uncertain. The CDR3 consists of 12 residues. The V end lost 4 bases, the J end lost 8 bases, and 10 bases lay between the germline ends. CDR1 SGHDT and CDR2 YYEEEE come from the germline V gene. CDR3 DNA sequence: TGTGCCAGCAGCGAGTTGGTCCATGAGCAGTTCTTC. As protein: CASSELVHEQFF.

The CDR3 is CASSQSTPGPYGYTF. The CDR3 DNA follows: TGCGCCAGCAGTCAATCGACACCCGGCCCCTATGGCTACACCTTC. The V gene is TRBV23-1, the J gene TRBJ1-2; D is unresolved. TRBV23-1 is noted as an ORF with a role that remains uncertain. The CDR3 covers 15 residues. V lost 0 bases and J 4 bases, leaving 12 bases between the germline ends.

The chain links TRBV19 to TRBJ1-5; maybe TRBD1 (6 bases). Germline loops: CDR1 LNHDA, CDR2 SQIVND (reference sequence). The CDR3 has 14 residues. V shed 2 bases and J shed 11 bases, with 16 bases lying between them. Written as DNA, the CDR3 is TGTGCCAGTAGTATAACAGGGACCCAAGGTGCCCAGCATTTT. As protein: CASSITGTQGAQHF.